This paragraph covers one TCR beta chain sequence. Its antigen remains unidentified. The CDR3 has 13 residues. Trimming removed 3 bases from V and 0 bases from J, with 9 bases in between. The germline gives CDR1 GTSNPN, CDR2 SVGIG (reference sequence). The entry originates in a study of beta chain features in type 1 diabetes. Study-level results: The naive, central memory and Treg TCRB repertoires of patients appeared to be more similar to one another than those of healthy donors.

Expressed TCRB transcripts were sequenced because the entire RNA isolate underwent reverse transcription. The repertoire was sequenced with immunoSEQ multiplex PCR; TCRdb's copy has only in-frame clones and lacks some. The table records around 430,000 clones, approximately 31% of them present only once. The chain is built from TRBV30 and TRBJ2-7; D is perhaps TRBD1 or TRBD2 (5 bases each). The sequenced material came from naive CD4+ T cells from blood. The TCR was taken from a young man in good health. The CDR3 region is CAWRGTVSYEQYF. CDR3 bases: TGTGCCTGGAGGGGGACGGTCTCCTACGAGCAGTACTTC.